These 26 T cell receptor beta chains originate from one sample sequenced in a study of CD8 T cells in Susac syndrome. An amount of RNA that ranged from roughly 0.5 to 1 ug was reverse transcribed with random hexamers. MiXCR, run by TCRdb on the immunoSEQ multiplex PCR reads, gives a single entry per CDR3 protein. Among 200,000 to 250,000 distinct CDR3 sequences, around 93% were seen once, and the ten largest hold 0.082%. Sample: CD4+ T cells from PBMCs. The receptors originated from a human donor with multiple sclerosis.

This clonotype was recorded a few times. The CDR3 DNA reads as TGTGCCAGCAGTCCCCTAGGGACAGCCCAAGAGACCCAGTACTTC. Its protein is CASSPLGTAQETQYF. The chain carries TRBV6-1 and TRBJ2-5; 7 bases map to TRBD1. There are 15 residues in the CDR3. Per the germline V gene, CDR1 is MNHNS and CDR2 is SASEGT. Trimming at V came to 5 bases and at J to 1 base, leaving 7 bases not matched to a gene.

The chain combines TRBV9 with TRBJ2-2; 10 positions match TRBD1. V lost 0 bases and J lost 9; bases outside the gene matches: 5. CDR1 and CDR2 (germline): SGDLS, YYNGEE. The CDR3 covers 15 residues. The CDR3 coding sequence is TGTGCCAGCAGCGTAGAGGACAGGGGGGACCGGGAGCTGTTTTTT. Translating gives CASSVEDRGDRELFF.

The gene calls are TRBV9 and TRBJ1-6; D may be TRBD1 (5 bases). V was shortened by 0 bases and J by 5 bases, with 9 bases between the two germline ends. The CDR3 consists of 15 residues. Germline CDR1 SGDLS, CDR2 YYNGEE. CDR3 residues: CASSVGGRNNSPLHF. The CDR3 coding sequence is TGTGCCAGCAGCGTAGGGGGACGGAATAATTCACCCCTCCACTTT.

The chain recombines TRBV20-1 with TRBJ2-3, with a weak D call TRBD1 (6 bases). Germline V lookup: CDR1 DFQATT, CDR2 SNEGSKA (reference sequence). Trimming took 3 bases from V and 4 from J, leaving 14 bases between them. CDR3 length equals 14 residues. The CDR3 is CSASGQGISDTQYF. CDR3 nucleotide sequence: TGCAGTGCTAGTGGCCAGGGGATTTCAGATACGCAGTATTTT.

V is TRBV3-1 and J is TRBJ2-5; TRBD1 matches 8 bases. V shed 4 bases, J shed 0 bases, and the junction held 7 bases outside the gene matches. Germline-derived CDR1 and CDR2 are LGHDT and YNNKEL (reference sequence). CDR3 length: 16 residues. This CDR3 is CASSLWTGPYQETQYF. Written as DNA, the CDR3 is TGTGCCAGCAGCCTATGGACAGGGCCGTACCAAGAGACCCAGTACTTC.

The V and J genes are TRBV29-1 and TRBJ1-2, with 7 nucleotides matching TRBD1. J gave up 4 bases and V 6 bases, and 2 bases lay outside the gene matches. The CDR3 covers 11 residues. CDR1 SQVTM and CDR2 ANQGSEA come from the germline V gene. The CDR3 DNA is TGCAGCGTGACAGGGCCCTATGGCTACACCTTC. Translating it yields CSVTGPYGYTF.

The V and J genes are TRBV20-1 and TRBJ2-1, with 7 bases fitting TRBD2. CDR3 size: 14 residues. Germline assignment: CDR1 DFQATT and CDR2 SNEGSKA (reference sequence). Germline trimming cut 2 bases from V and 5 bases from J; bases unmatched to any gene: 6. The CDR3, as DNA: TGCAGTGCTAGATCTGGACTAGGGGACAATGAGCAGTTCTTC. This gives the protein CSARSGLGDNEQFF.

The rearrangement uses TRBV12-5 and TRBJ1-3; TRBD1 matches 7 bases. The trim removed 7 bases at V and 3 bases at J, leaving 6 bases unmatched. Germline CDR1 and CDR2: LGHNT and FRNRAP. The CDR3 length is 14 residues. The CDR3 nucleotides are TGTGCTAGTGCCCCCGGGACAGATGGAAACACCATATATTTT. Protein product: CASAPGTDGNTIYF.

The V call is TRBV29-1, the J call TRBJ2-7; tentative D call: TRBD1 (5 bases). CDR1 SQVTM and CDR2 ANQGSEA come from the germline V gene. Trimming removed 6 bases from V and 6 bases from J, with 24 bases in between. CDR3 length: 15 amino acids. CDR3 sequence: CSVERDRGFRSEQYF. DNA of the CDR3: TGCAGCGTGGAAAGGGATAGGGGCTTTAGGAGCGAGCAGTACTTC.

V gene TRBV4-1 combines with J gene TRBJ1-1; a weak D match, TRBD1 (6 bases). Trimming stripped 4 bases from V and 0 bases from J, with 9 bases between. The CDR3 sequence is 14 residues long. Germline loops: CDR1 MGHRA, CDR2 YSYEKL. The CDR3 region has the DNA TGCGCCAGCAGCCGCGGACAGATGAACACTGAAGCTTTCTTT. It specifies CASSRGQMNTEAFF.

This chain uses TRBV27 with TRBJ1-4, with TRBD1 matching 8 bases. This CDR3 region has 14 residues. V lost 5 bases and J lost 8; bases outside the gene matches: 7. The germline V gene encodes CDR1 MNHEY and CDR2 SMNVEV (reference sequence). In nucleotides, the CDR3 is TGTGCCAGCAGTCACCAGGGGGCGCGCGAAAAACTGTTTTTT. This sequence encodes CASSHQGAREKLFF.

V and J are TRBV7-9 and TRBJ2-1; D may be TRBD1 (7 bases). V lost 4 bases and J 5 bases, leaving 18 bases between the germline ends. The germline V gene has CDR1 SEHNR and CDR2 FQNEAQ (reference sequence). The CDR3 length is 16 residues. The CDR3 nucleotides are TGTGCCAGCAGCTGGCCCGGAGGGGGCGGGGACAATGAGCAGTTCTTC. Amino acids: CASSWPGGGGDNEQFF.

The chain combines TRBV7-8 with TRBJ1-1; a possible D gene is TRBD1 (6 bases). The germline CDR1 and CDR2 sequences are SGHVS and FQNEAQ. Trimming cost V 4 bases and J 5 bases, with 11 bases left between them. This CDR3 has 13 amino acids. The CDR3 nucleotides read TGTGCCAGCAGCTCCCCAGGGGAAACTGAAGCTTTCTTT. This translates into CASSSPGETEAFF.

The J gene is TRBJ1-1, the V gene TRBV3-1; perhaps TRBD1 as D (5 bases). This CDR3 contains 13 residues. The germline V gene has CDR1 LGHDT and CDR2 YNNKEL (reference sequence). The ends were cut back, 3 bases at V and 1 base at J, with 6 bases in the middle. For the CDR3, the DNA is TGTGCCAGCAGCCACGGGGCGAACACTGAAGCTTTCTTT. Protein sequence: CASSHGANTEAFF.

V is TRBV29-1 and J is TRBJ1-2, with D possibly TRBD1 on 5 matching bases. This CDR3 has 14 residues. CDR1 SQVTM and CDR2 ANQGSEA come from the germline V gene. The V gene lost 6 bases and the J gene lost 6 bases, with 20 bases spanning the gap. The CDR3 DNA is TGCAGCGTCAACCCCCTTGCAGGGTGGGATGGCTACACCTTC. Protein sequence: CSVNPLAGWDGYTF.

This clonotype was recorded once. The V gene is TRBV25-1, the J gene TRBJ1-2; tentative D call: TRBD1 (5 bases). CDR1 and CDR2 from the germline V gene are MGHDK and SYGVNS. This CDR3 is 11 amino acids long. V lost 7 bases to trimming and J lost 7 bases, with 10 bases between them. The DNA of the CDR3 is TGTGCCAGCACCGGGGCGGGTGGCTACACCTTC. Translation gives CASTGAGGYTF.

V usage is TRBV3-1 and J usage is TRBJ2-3; tentatively, D is TRBD2 (5 bases). Trimming stripped 2 bases from V and 2 bases from J, with 8 bases between. From germline, CDR1 is LGHDT and CDR2 YNNKEL (reference sequence). The CDR3 consists of 14 residues. CDR3 amino acids: CASSQLAVTDTQYF. The CDR3, as DNA: TGTGCCAGCAGCCAACTAGCTGTCACAGATACGCAGTATTTT.

The chain couples TRBV12-3 or TRBV12-4 to TRBJ2-7; either TRBD1 or TRBD2 may supply D (5 bases each). This CDR3 comprises 14 residues. Trimming removed 4 bases from V and 11 bases from J, with 21 bases in between. The CDR3 nucleotides are TGTGCCAGCAGTTGGGGCCCGGGACCCCCTCGGGAGTACTTC. This sequence encodes CASSWGPGPPREYF.

DNA for the CDR3: TGCGCCAGCAGGGCCCCCAACAATGAGCAGTTCTTC. This encodes CASRAPNNEQFF. The chain combines TRBV4-1 with TRBJ2-1; D uncertain. Trimming left V 6 bases short and J 5 bases short, with 8 bases between. The CDR3 sequence is 12 residues long. From germline, CDR1 is MGHRA and CDR2 YSYEKL.

The rearrangement uses TRBV2 and TRBJ1-4; perhaps TRBD1 as D (6 bases). Trimming took off 10 bases at V and 5 bases at J, with 14 bases between the two ends. CDR1 SNHLY and CDR2 FYNNEI come from the germline V gene. The CDR3 consists of 13 residues. The CDR3 nucleotides are TGTGCCAACCTAGAGACAGGAAATGAAAAACTGTTTTTT. It codes for CANLETGNEKLFF.

V and J are TRBV20-1 and TRBJ2-4, with D perhaps matching TRBD1 (7 bases). V gave up 3 bases and J gave up 9 bases, with 12 bases separating them. The V gene's germline CDR1 is DFQATT and CDR2 SNEGSKA (reference sequence). The CDR3 extends over 12 amino acids. CDR3 amino acids: CSASRQGGIQYF. CDR3 DNA sequence: TGCAGTGCTAGCCGACAGGGAGGCATTCAGTACTTC.

The chain has TRBV6-1 and TRBJ1-6; D not resolved. Germline V gene lookup returns CDR1 MNHNS and CDR2 SASEGT. V lost 2 bases and J 6 bases, leaving 5 bases between the germline ends. The CDR3 runs to 13 residues. CDR3 sequence: CASSEPGNSPLHF. CDR3 sequence (DNA): TGTGCCAGCAGTGAACCCGGTAATTCACCCCTCCACTTT.

The CDR3 protein is CASSFLGLAGSYNEQFF. For the CDR3, the DNA is TGCGCCAGCAGCTTCCTAGGACTAGCGGGCTCCTACAATGAGCAGTTCTTC. This chain joins TRBV5-1 and TRBJ2-1; 11 bases agree with TRBD2. The CDR3 is made up of 17 amino acids. CDR1 is SGHRS and CDR2 is YFSETQ in the germline V gene. V lost 2 bases to trimming and J lost 0 bases; unmatched junction nucleotides: 4.

The chain joins TRBV7-8 to TRBJ2-3, with 11 bases identical to TRBD2. J gave up 2 bases and V 4 bases, and 5 bases lay outside the gene matches. Germline-derived CDR1 and CDR2 are SGHVS and FQNEAQ. The CDR3 length is 16 residues. The DNA for the CDR3 is TGTGCCAGCAGCTACAGGGGACTAGCGGTCACAGATACGCAGTATTTT. It codes for CASSYRGLAVTDTQYF. The full variable domain, in which reference TRBV7-8 and TRBJ2-3 provide the parts outside the CDR3, is GAGVSQSPRYKVAKRGQDVALRCDPISGHVSLFWYQQALGQGPEFLTYFQNEAQLDKSGLPSDRFFAERPEGSVSTLKIQRTQQEDSAVYLCASSYRGLAVTDTQYFGPGTRLTVL.

This rearrangement joins TRBV5-1 to TRBJ2-5, with a tentative D call TRBD2 (5 bases). Germline V CDR1 and CDR2: SGHRS, YFSETQ. V lost 0 bases, J lost 3 bases, and 12 bases lay in between. This CDR3 contains 15 residues. Here the CDR3 DNA reads TGCGCCAGCAGCTTGGTGCCCGGGGAAGAAGAGACCCAGTACTTC. Protein product: CASSLVPGEEETQYF.

The chain has TRBV29-1 and TRBJ2-5, with D possibly being TRBD2 (5 bases). CDR3 length: 13 amino acids. Trimming took 7 bases from V and 4 from J, leaving 16 bases between them. The germline CDR1 and CDR2 sequences are SQVTM and ANQGSEA. The CDR3 region has the DNA TGCAGCGCCGACCTGGTGGCGGGAGAGACCCAGTACTTC. Translating it yields CSADLVAGETQYF. The entire variable domain, with the rest obtained from reference TRBV29-1 and TRBJ2-5, is as follows: SAVISQKPSRDICQRGTSLTIQCQVDSQVTMMFWYRQQPGQSLTLIATANQGSEATYESGFVIDKFPISRPNLTFSTLTVSNMSPEDSSIYLCSADLVAGETQYFGPGTRLLVL.